A single sample is the source of the 17 T cell receptor beta chains below, sequenced in a study of blood T cells in healthy people across ages. Alongside a J-beta primer mix, a sample-barcoded 5' primer served in a second PCR lasting roughly 7 to 11 cycles. Using its own MiXCR run on the 5' RACE reads, TCRdb lists one record per CDR3 protein. The sample shows 630,000 or so distinct CDR3 sequences, about 28% of them seen only once. Sequencing was done on a sample of blood. Source of these receptors: a woman of 80 years or more in good health.

The sample holds many counts of this clonotype. The chain couples TRBV5-6 to TRBJ2-5; the match to TRBD1 covers 8 bases. V lost 6 bases and J lost 3; bases outside the gene matches: 10. The length of the CDR3 is 15 residues. Per germline, CDR1 SGHDT and CDR2 YYEEEE. CDR3 loop: CASNKRTGWEETQYF. For the CDR3, the DNA is TGTGCCAGCAACAAAAGGACAGGGTGGGAAGAGACCCAGTACTTC.

This clonotype was observed a single time. The V and J genes are TRBV4-1 and TRBJ2-1; TRBD2 agrees at 7 bases. Germline CDR1 is MGHRA and CDR2 is YSYEKL. Germline trimming cut 0 bases from V and 4 bases from J; bases unmatched to any gene: 12. The CDR3 is made up of 18 amino acids. CDR3 coding DNA: TGCGCCAGCAGCCAAGAGGACGTTCTGACTAGCTTTTACAATGAGCAGTTCTTC. Translating gives CASSQEDVLTSFYNEQFF.

The J gene is TRBJ1-1, the V gene TRBV30; D ambiguous. The length of the CDR3 is 13 residues. The V gene lost 0 bases and the J gene lost 1 base, with 6 bases spanning the gap. Germline V gene data show CDR1 as GTSNPN and CDR2 as SVGIG (reference sequence). CDR3 region: CAWSVRPNTEAFF. Here the CDR3 DNA reads TGTGCCTGGAGTGTACGGCCGAACACTGAAGCTTTCTTT.

The rearrangement uses TRBV7-8 and TRBJ2-7, with D perhaps matching TRBD2 (5 bases). Trimming removed 5 bases at V and 1 base at J, with 12 bases between. CDR1 and CDR2 from the germline V gene are SGHVS and FQNEAQ. The CDR3 consists of 14 residues. CDR3 region: CASSLGSGSYEQYV. The CDR3 region has the DNA TGTGCCAGCAGCCTAGGAAGCGGTTCCTACGAGCAGTACGTC.

This sequence joins TRBV20-1 and TRBJ2-2; TRBD1 agrees at 9 bases. Germline loops: CDR1 DFQATT, CDR2 SNEGSKA (reference sequence). V was pared by 3 bases and J by 0 bases, with 5 bases of the junction left unmatched. CDR3 length: 16 amino acids. For the CDR3, the DNA is TGCAGTGCTAGCCGACAGGGGGGGCCGAACACCGGGGAGCTGTTTTTT. It translates to CSASRQGGPNTGELFF.

The J gene is TRBJ2-3, the V gene TRBV6-6; D is perhaps TRBD1 (8 bases). This CDR3 spans 14 amino acids. Germline V gene lookup returns CDR1 MNHNY and CDR2 SVGAGI (reference sequence). V lost 11 bases to trimming and J lost 4 bases, with 19 bases between them. The chain's CDR3 is CAAGAAGGSDTQYF. CDR3 DNA sequence: TGTGCCGCGGGGGCGGCAGGGGGCTCAGATACGCAGTATTTT.

Details on this clonotype: A much larger clone differs from this one at a single base, so this may be a read error. This chain links TRBV2 with TRBJ2-5; TRBD2 matches at 12 bases. The V segment lost 4 bases and the J segment 11 bases; nucleotides outside the gene matches: 8. Germline V gene sequence: CDR1 SNHLY, CDR2 FYNNEI. The CDR3 covers 14 residues. The CDR3 nucleotides are TGTGCCAGCAGTGCCGTGGGACTAGCGGGTGAGCAGTACTTC. This codes for CASSAVGLAGEQYF.

This chain links TRBV7-2 with TRBJ2-3, with TRBD2 matching 7 bases. V dropped 4 bases and J dropped 3; count of bases not matched to a gene: 13. Germline values: CDR1 SGHTA, CDR2 FQGNSA. This CDR3 has 17 amino acids. The CDR3: CASSSVISAGVTDTQYF. The CDR3 DNA is TGTGCCAGCAGCTCCGTCATTTCGGCGGGGGTGACAGATACGCAGTATTTT.

Only a few counts were recorded for this clonotype. The chain joins TRBV3-1 to TRBJ2-1; 15 bases fit TRBD2. This CDR3 comprises 18 residues. Trimming at V came to 4 bases and at J to 8 bases, leaving 12 bases not matched to a gene. The germline V gene has CDR1 LGHDT and CDR2 YNNKEL (reference sequence). The CDR3: CASSLAARTSGGGDEQFF. The DNA of the CDR3 is TGTGCCAGCAGCCTAGCCGCGCGGACTAGCGGGGGGGGGGATGAGCAGTTCTTC.

This clonotype came up once. The V gene is TRBV30, the J gene TRBJ2-5; TRBD2 matches 8 bases. The V segment lost 1 base and the J segment 11 bases; nucleotides outside the gene matches: 9. Germline assignment: CDR1 GTSNPN and CDR2 SVGIG (reference sequence). This CDR3 has 13 residues. Written as DNA, the CDR3 is TGTGCCTGGAGTGGGAGCGGGGGCTATGAGCAGTACTTC. This sequence encodes CAWSGSGGYEQYF.

This clonotype was counted many times. This chain uses TRBV24-1 with TRBJ2-3; D not certain. The germline CDR1 and CDR2 sequences are KGHDR and SFDVKD. V dropped 3 bases and J dropped 5 bases, with 5 bases sitting between them. The CDR3 runs 12 residues. The CDR3 bases are TGTGCCACCAGTGATACGCAAGATACGCAGTATTTT. It specifies CATSDTQDTQYF.

This clonotype has ten or more counts. This chain uses TRBV6-5 with TRBJ1-2; D is ambiguous. The CDR3 has 12 residues. Between the trimmed V and J ends, which lost 7 bases and 7 bases, there was a span of 13 bases. The germline CDR1 and CDR2 sequences are MNHEY and SVGAGI. CDR3 residues: CASIGARGGYTF. The CDR3 bases are TGTGCCAGCATTGGAGCCCGGGGTGGCTACACCTTC.

The chain combines TRBV7-2 with TRBJ2-3; D possibly corresponds to TRBD2 (6 bases). Trimming removed 5 bases from V and 4 bases from J, with 25 bases in between. From germline, CDR1 is SGHTA and CDR2 FQGNSA. This CDR3 is built from 18 residues. The chain's CDR3 is CASSGGLVSSAPADTQYF. The CDR3 bases are TGTGCCAGCAGCGGAGGCTTGGTGTCTAGCGCCCCTGCAGATACGCAGTATTTT.

The genes are TRBV28 and TRBJ1-5; 8 bases match TRBD1. Looked up from germline, CDR1 is MDHEN and CDR2 is SYDVKM. With V trimmed by 3 bases and J by 2 bases, 12 bases remained unmatched. CDR3 length equals 18 residues. CDR3 sequence reads: CASSFLDRVWGGNQPQHF. In DNA, the CDR3 is TGTGCCAGCAGTTTCCTGGACAGGGTGTGGGGTGGCAATCAGCCCCAGCATTTT.

This clonotype was found many times. This chain links TRBV5-1 with TRBJ1-2; a possible D gene is TRBD1 (5 bases). Trimming removed 0 bases from V and 4 bases from J, with 22 bases in between. Looked up from germline, CDR1 is SGHRS and CDR2 is YFSETQ. The CDR3 runs 18 residues. The CDR3 bases are TGCGCCAGCAGCTTGGCACCGGGACTCCAAACGACTGTCTATGGCTACACCTTC. Translating it yields CASSLAPGLQTTVYGYTF. Drawing the rest from reference TRBV5-1 and TRBJ1-2, the complete variable domain is KAGVTQTPRYLIKTRGQQVTLSCSPISGHRSVSWYQQTPGQGLQFLFEYFSETQRNKGNFPGRFSGRQFSNSRSEMNVSTLELGDSALYLCASSLAPGLQTTVYGYTFGSGTRLTVV.

The sample holds many counts of this clonotype. The chain combines TRBV3-1 with TRBJ2-1; weak D call: TRBD2 (6 bases). Trimming pared 2 bases from V and 5 bases from J, leaving 16 bases between. The CDR3 is 16 residues long. Germline V gene sequence: CDR1 LGHDT, CDR2 YNNKEL (reference sequence). The CDR3 sequence: CASSQMRGIANNEQFF. Here the CDR3 DNA reads TGTGCCAGCAGCCAAATGCGGGGCATTGCGAACAATGAGCAGTTCTTC.

This clonotype came up many times. The rearrangement joins TRBV9 to TRBJ2-5; maybe TRBD1 (6 bases). Germline CDR1 SGDLS, CDR2 YYNGEE. CDR3 length equals 17 residues. The V and J ends lost 0 bases and 2 bases respectively, with 17 bases between them. Here the CDR3 DNA reads TGTGCCAGCAGCGTAGATGAAACAGGGTTGGGACAAGAGACCCAGTACTTC. Translation: CASSVDETGLGQETQYF.